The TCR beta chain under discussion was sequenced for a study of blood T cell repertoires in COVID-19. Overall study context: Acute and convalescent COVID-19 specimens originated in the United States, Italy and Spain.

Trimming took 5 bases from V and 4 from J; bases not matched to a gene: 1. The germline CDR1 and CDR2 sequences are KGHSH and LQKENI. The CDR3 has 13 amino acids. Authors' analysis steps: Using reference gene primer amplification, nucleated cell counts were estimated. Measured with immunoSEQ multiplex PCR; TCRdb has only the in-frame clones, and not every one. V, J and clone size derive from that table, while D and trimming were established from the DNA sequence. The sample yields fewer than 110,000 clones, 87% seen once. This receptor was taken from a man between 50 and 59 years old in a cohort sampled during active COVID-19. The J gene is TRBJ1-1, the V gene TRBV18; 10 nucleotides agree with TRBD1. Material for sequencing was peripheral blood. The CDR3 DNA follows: TGTGCCAGCTCAAGGACAGGGGGCACTGAAGCTTTCTTT. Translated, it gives CASSRTGGTEAFF.